The present TCR beta chain was sequenced within a study of spatial heterogeneity in lung cancer. On the study more broadly: Sequenced were any available follow-up PBMC samples, which had been obtained a median of about two years after resection.

This clonotype was seen repeatedly, ten times or more. Regarding time point: blood at routine non-recurrence follow-up after resection. Whole RNA from tumor, nontumor lung or frozen PBMC was sequenced unsorted. Carried by each TCR cDNA molecule was a unique molecular identifier. From the 5' RACE reads, TCRdb called clonotypes with MiXCR, one entry per CDR3 protein. Found here are tens of thousands of distinct CDR3 sequences, 10% of them singletons; the top ten hold about 30%. The CDR3 length is 16 residues. Germline-derived CDR1 and CDR2 are SNHLY and FYNNEI. Trimming left V 4 bases short and J 4 bases short, with 19 bases between.

The chain is built from TRBV2 and TRBJ1-2; weak D call: TRBD1 (6 bases). The sequencing here drew on PBMCs, taken at follow-up. This sequence was found in a female donor with early-stage non-small cell lung cancer. The CDR3 region has the DNA TGTGCCAGCAGTGTTCTGGAGAACGGGGGGCCCTATGGCTACACCTTC. Protein sequence: CASSVLENGGPYGYTF. Together with reference TRBV2 and TRBJ1-2, the CDR3 gives the full variable domain: EPEVTQTPSHQVTQMGQEVILRCVPISNHLYFYWYRQILGQKVEFLVSFYNNEISEKSEIFDDQFSVERPDGSNFTLKIRSTKLEDSAMYFCASSVLENGGPYGYTFGSGTRLTVV.